This is a list of T cell receptor beta chains from one sample in a study of T cells in Graves' hyperthyroidism and ophthalmopathy. Via MiXCR, TCRdb re-called the multiplex PCR reads, giving one row per CDR3 protein. The table shows approximately 430,000 distinct CDR3 sequences, with approximately 15% occurring only once. Specimen: blood. The receptors derive from a man aged 18 to 29 with Graves' ophthalmopathy. Both conserved end residues are part of each CDR3. D genes are given only for firm matches. Expanded clones are given a class, and other clones once, few, many or no size at all.

j_call: TRBJ2-5
v_call: TRBV10-2
d_call: NA
clone_size: few
cdr3_aa: CASSDPRFLWYF
cdr3_nt: TGCGCCAGCAGTGACCCGAGGTTCCTATGGTACTTC

j_call: TRBJ2-2
v_call: TRBV10-1
d_call: TRBD1
clone_size: few
cdr3_aa: CASSESLGQGTGELFF
cdr3_nt: TGCGCCAGCAGTGAGTCGTTGGGACAGGGCACCGGGGAGCTGTTTTTT

j_call: TRBJ1-2
v_call: TRBV11-3
d_call: TRBD1
clone_size: few
cdr3_aa: CASSRGGLPGQGYYGYTF
cdr3_nt: TGTGCCAGCAGCCGTGGGGGGCTGCCGGGACAGGGATACTATGGCTACACCTTC

j_call: TRBJ1-2
v_call: TRBV20-1
d_call: NA
clone_size: NA
cdr3_aa: CTLEDTPGGYTF
cdr3_nt: TGCACCTTGGAGGACACCCCGGGAGGCTACACCTTC

j_call: TRBJ1-1
v_call: TRBV12-5
d_call: TRBD1
clone_size: many
cdr3_aa: CASGLAAGTGLAEAFF
cdr3_nt: TGTGCTAGTGGTTTGGCCGCGGGGACAGGGTTAGCTGAAGCTTTCTTT

j_call: TRBJ2-3
v_call: TRBV9
d_call: NA
clone_size: many
cdr3_aa: CASSVGADDSTDTQYF
cdr3_nt: TGTGCCAGCAGCGTAGGGGCGGACGATAGCACAGATACGCAGTATTTT

j_call: TRBJ2-4
v_call: TRBV20-1
d_call: NA
clone_size: NA
cdr3_aa: CSARDRELNQVAKNIQYF
cdr3_nt: TGCAGTGCTAGAGACCGGGAATTAAATCAAGTAGCCAAAAACATTCAGTACTTC

j_call: TRBJ2-1
v_call: TRBV12-3/TRBV12-4
d_call: TRBD1
clone_size: many
cdr3_aa: CASRGSGGIIPEQFF
cdr3_nt: TGTGCCAGCAGGGGGTCAGGGGGCATCATTCCTGAGCAGTTCTTC

j_call: TRBJ1-5
v_call: TRBV2
d_call: NA
clone_size: many
cdr3_aa: CASSEAQGRQHF
cdr3_nt: TGTGCCAGCAGTGAAGCGCAGGGCCGCCAGCATTTT

j_call: TRBJ2-7
v_call: TRBV5-1
d_call: TRBD1
clone_size: many
cdr3_aa: CASSLGGQGAYEQYF
cdr3_nt: TGCGCCAGCAGCTTGGGCGGACAGGGTGCCTACGAGCAGTACTTC

j_call: TRBJ2-7
v_call: TRBV28
d_call: NA
clone_size: many
cdr3_aa: CASRMGGAYEQYF
cdr3_nt: TGTGCCAGCAGGATGGGGGGAGCCTACGAGCAGTACTTC

j_call: TRBJ2-7
v_call: TRBV12-3/TRBV12-4
d_call: TRBD2
clone_size: many
cdr3_aa: CASSPSSGGTSYEQYF
cdr3_nt: TGTGCCAGCAGTCCATCTAGCGGGGGGACTTCCTACGAGCAGTACTTC

j_call: TRBJ1-2
v_call: TRBV2
d_call: TRBD1
clone_size: many
cdr3_aa: CASSARGQGTYGYTF
cdr3_nt: TGTGCCAGCAGTGCTAGGGGACAGGGTACCTATGGCTACACCTTC

j_call: TRBJ2-7
v_call: TRBV6-1
d_call: TRBD2
clone_size: NA
cdr3_aa: CASRDLGGGRHEQYF
cdr3_nt: TGTGCCAGCAGGGACCTCGGGGGGGGCCGCCACGAGCAGTACTTC

j_call: TRBJ2-2
v_call: TRBV3-1
d_call: TRBD2
clone_size: NA
cdr3_aa: CASSLTSVGTGELFF
cdr3_nt: TGTGCCAGCAGCCTGACTAGCGTGGGCACCGGGGAGCTGTTTTTT

j_call: TRBJ1-2
v_call: TRBV12-3/TRBV12-4
d_call: NA
clone_size: many
cdr3_aa: CASSRGDYGYTF
cdr3_nt: TGTGCCAGCAGTAGAGGGGACTATGGCTACACCTTC

j_call: TRBJ2-2
v_call: TRBV15
d_call: NA
clone_size: few
cdr3_aa: CATRTTGNTGELFF
cdr3_nt: TGTGCCACCAGAACTACAGGGAACACCGGGGAGCTGTTTTTT

j_call: TRBJ2-7
v_call: TRBV5-1
d_call: NA
clone_size: NA
cdr3_aa: CASSWGALPEPGDSYEQYF
cdr3_nt: TGCGCCAGCAGCTGGGGGGCCTTGCCTGAGCCGGGCGACTCCTACGAGCAGTACTTC

j_call: TRBJ1-1
v_call: TRBV13
d_call: NA
clone_size: NA
cdr3_aa: CASSWDRDATEAFF
cdr3_nt: TGTGCCAGCAGCTGGGACCGGGACGCAACTGAAGCTTTCTTT

j_call: TRBJ2-3
v_call: TRBV10-3
d_call: NA
clone_size: many
cdr3_aa: CAITLSGSTDTQYF
cdr3_nt: TGTGCCATCACTCTCTCCGGGAGCACAGATACGCAGTATTTT

j_call: TRBJ2-2
v_call: TRBV6-1
d_call: TRBD2
clone_size: many
cdr3_aa: CASSPPRLALNTGELFF
cdr3_nt: TGTGCCAGCAGTCCCCCCAGACTAGCGTTGAACACCGGGGAGCTGTTTTTT